This paragraph reports one T cell receptor beta chain. Its matching antigen is unknown. The sample is drawn from a study of T cells after yellow fever vaccination. Whole-study context: For low cell numbers, libraries were made with SMART-Seq v4 Ultra Low Input. Findings of the study overall: Most primary-vaccination clones reappeared after the booster (about 96% CD4, roughly 88% CD8). It was the secondary response that reached its peak faster, day 5 versus 15, but it was weaker.

By 5'RACE template switching, TCR cDNA was produced, with a universal primer site and UMIs added in the process. TCRdb analysed the 5' RACE reads with MiXCR anew, one entry per CDR3 protein. Found here are 200,000 to 250,000 distinct CDR3 sequences, 6.9% of them singletons; the top ten hold about 0.9%. Germline values: CDR1 SGHAT, CDR2 FQNNGV. This CDR3 is 18 amino acids long. Trimming cost V 5 bases and J 2 bases; bases outside gene matches: 15. The sequenced sample was CD4+ T cells sorted from PBMCs, obtained 15 days after the yellow fever booster vaccination. This TCR derives from a man aged 25 to 40 who received the YFV17D yellow fever vaccine. The rearrangement links TRBV11-2 to TRBJ2-7; 10 bases map to TRBD2. CDR3 DNA sequence: TGTGCCAGCAGCCTCACAGGGACTAGCGACACCCGCCCCTACGAGCAGTACTTC. Its protein is CASSLTGTSDTRPYEQYF.